This T cell receptor beta chain is from a study of cytomegalovirus exposure and HLA in healthy donors. Study-wide points: Accounts indicate the classifier identified cytomegalovirus status with strong specificity and sensitivity. It was shown in a later analysis that HLA-associated TCR beta chains were more clonally expanded than other, equally common chains.

Primers for the PCR totalled 60 Vbeta and 13 Jbeta. Measured with immunoSEQ multiplex PCR; TCRdb has only the in-frame clones, and not every one. The profile shows 100,000 to 150,000 clones, about 83% of them singletons. All the people who gave samples were healthy bone marrow donors. The sample holds one count of this clone. The antigen is unknown. The receptor's source is a woman aged 40 to 50 in good health and CMV-seropositive. Sequenced input: PBMCs.

The CDR3 DNA is TGTGCCAGCAGTTTATACTTCGAGGGAATAAATGAAAAACTGTTTTTT. Translation: CASSLYFEGINEKLFF. J is TRBJ1-4 and V is TRBV27, with D unclear. CDR1 MNHEY and CDR2 SMNVEV come from the germline V gene (reference sequence). V was shortened by 1 base and J by 5 bases, with 14 bases between the two germline ends. The CDR3 loop spans 16 amino acids.